The 7 T cell receptor beta chains listed next were all sequenced from one sample in a study of blood T cell repertoires in COVID-19. Only in-frame clones appear in the TCRdb table, and some are missing; sequencing was by immunoSEQ multiplex PCR. The table records 130,000 to 150,000 clones, approximately 87% of them present only once. Sequencing was carried out using peripheral blood. All receptors derive from a woman aged 40 to 50 with acute or convalescent COVID-19.

This chain connects TRBV6-5 to TRBJ2-5, with D possibly TRBD1 on 5 matching bases. The V end lost 1 base, the J end lost 0 bases, and 6 bases lay between the germline ends. Germline V gene lookup returns CDR1 MNHEY and CDR2 SVGAGI. This CDR3 spans 14 amino acids. CDR3 bases: TGTGCCAGCAGTTACTACAGGAACCAAGAGACCCAGTACTTC. Residues: CASSYYRNQETQYF.

In DNA form, the CDR3 reads TGTGCCTGGCTGGAGGCTTTCTATGGCTACACCTTC. This sequence encodes CAWLEAFYGYTF. The chain joins TRBV30 to TRBJ1-2; the D is unclear. Germline CDR1 reads GTSNPN; CDR2 reads SVGIG (reference sequence). This CDR3 is 12 amino acids long. The V gene lost 5 bases and the J gene lost 4 bases, with 11 bases spanning the gap. Full variable domain (missing parts from reference TRBV30 and TRBJ1-2): SQTIHQWPATLVQPVGSPLSLECTVEGTSNPNLYWYRQAAGRGLQLLFYSVGIGQISSEVPQNLSASRPQDRQFILSSKKLLLSDSGFYLCAWLEAFYGYTFGSGTRLTVV.

J is TRBJ2-5 and V is TRBV7-9, with TRBD1 matching over 10 bases. The CDR3 totals 15 residues. Germline V gene data show CDR1 as SEHNR and CDR2 as FQNEAQ (reference sequence). The trim removed 5 bases at V and 5 bases at J, leaving 8 bases unmatched. CDR3: CASSPEWTGGETQYF. The CDR3 nucleotides read TGTGCCAGCAGCCCTGAATGGACAGGGGGGGAGACCCAGTACTTC.

This sequence joins TRBV30 and TRBJ2-7; 9 bases are a match to TRBD1. V was clipped by 5 bases and J by 6 bases; unmatched bases: 8. CDR3 length equals 13 residues. CDR1 and CDR2 (germline): GTSNPN, SVGIG (reference sequence). As DNA, the CDR3 is TGTGCCTGGGGCCGGACAGGGGAGGGCGAGCAGTACTTC. Its protein product is CAWGRTGEGEQYF. Using reference TRBV30 and TRBJ2-7 for the parts outside the CDR3, the full variable domain is SQTIHQWPATLVQPVGSPLSLECTVEGTSNPNLYWYRQAAGRGLQLLFYSVGIGQISSEVPQNLSASRPQDRQFILSSKKLLLSDSGFYLCAWGRTGEGEQYFGPGTRLTVT.

This sequence joins TRBV6-4 and TRBJ1-5; 7 bases are a match to TRBD1. The germline CDR1 and CDR2 sequences are MRHNA and SNTAGT. With 7 bases clipped from V and 0 bases from J, the junction kept 3 bases outside the gene matches. The CDR3 has 14 amino acids. In DNA, the CDR3 is TGTGCCAGCACCGGGACAGCTAGCAATCAGCCCCAGCATTTT. As protein: CASTGTASNQPQHF.

The chain has TRBV6-6 and TRBJ2-2, with 9 positions matching TRBD1. The CDR3 spans 17 residues. Germline loops: CDR1 MNHNY, CDR2 SVGAGI (reference sequence). J gave up 3 bases and V 5 bases, and 10 bases lay outside the gene matches. CDR3 residues: CASSPYRGRSDTGELFF. The CDR3 nucleotides are TGTGCCAGCAGTCCGTACAGGGGGCGATCGGACACCGGGGAGCTGTTTTTT.

The J gene is TRBJ1-1, the V gene TRBV5-1; no firm D call. The CDR3 totals 15 residues. Germline CDR1 SGHRS, CDR2 YFSETQ. Trimming removed 0 bases at V and 0 bases at J, with 9 bases between. The CDR3 loop is CASSLGGAMNTEAFF. DNA for the CDR3: TGCGCCAGCAGCTTGGGAGGCGCCATGAACACTGAAGCTTTCTTT.